Shown below are 19 T cell receptor beta chains from a single sample sequenced in a study of blood T cells in healthy people across ages. The authors ran a second PCR of 7 to 11 cycles using a sample-barcoded 5' primer and a J-beta primer mix. TCRdb analysed the 5' RACE reads with MiXCR anew, one entry per CDR3 protein. The data contain over 550,000 distinct CDR3 sequences, less than 35% of them singletons. Sequenced input: blood. The receptor source for this set is an elderly woman in good health.

The chain uses TRBV5-5 and TRBJ2-7; no clear D gene. In germline, CDR1 is SGHKS, CDR2 YYEKEE (reference sequence). This CDR3 has 15 residues. The V and J ends lost 3 bases and 2 bases respectively, with 15 bases between them. The CDR3 is CASSSTRRIAYEQYF. CDR3 nucleotides: TGTGCCAGCAGCTCTACACGCCGTATTGCCTACGAGCAGTACTTC.

As regards this clonotype: The junction departs from the called germline gene at one end, perhaps through a read error. V gene TRBV20-1 combines with J gene TRBJ1-3; 10 bases map to TRBD1. The CDR3 covers 15 residues. From germline, CDR1 is DFQATT and CDR2 SNEGSKA (reference sequence). In DNA form, the CDR3 reads TGCAGTGCTAGCTGGGACAGGGGACTTGGAAACACTATATATTTT. The encoded protein is CSASWDRGLGNTIYF.

About this clonotype: It is unclear where the CDR3 begins or ends on the DNA, so no DNA is shown, and the CDR3 is as TCRdb lists it. The chain links TRBV20-1 to TRBJ1-2. The CDR3 is 11 residues long, counting both termini. In germline, CDR1 is DFQATT, CDR2 SNEGSKA (reference sequence). CDR3 sequence reads: CSASTDYGCTF.

This clonotype was detected only a few times. The J gene is TRBJ2-5, the V gene TRBV20-1, with D possibly TRBD1 on 6 matching bases. Germline V gene lookup returns CDR1 DFQATT and CDR2 SNEGSKA (reference sequence). CDR3 length: 11 amino acids. Trimming cost V 6 bases and J 4 bases, with 9 bases left between them. The CDR3 region is CSAWDIETQYF. In DNA, the CDR3 is TGCAGTGCGTGGGACATAGAGACCCAGTACTTC.

CDR3 bases: TGCAGTGCTAGACGCAGGGGGCGCCCCAATGAGCAGTTCTTC. Its protein product is CSARRRGRPNEQFF. J is TRBJ2-1 and V is TRBV20-1; 8 positions agree with TRBD1. CDR1 and CDR2 (germline): DFQATT, SNEGSKA (reference sequence). Trimming at V came to 2 bases and at J to 6 bases, leaving 6 bases not matched to a gene. The CDR3 runs 14 residues.

The rearrangement uses TRBV7-2 and TRBJ2-4; 7 bases map to TRBD1. The CDR3 consists of 12 residues. J lost 8 bases, V lost 5 bases, and 3 bases had no gene match. Germline values: CDR1 SGHTA, CDR2 FQGNSA. The CDR3 DNA follows: TGTGCCAGCAGCCAAGACAGGGACATTCAGTACTTC. Amino acid sequence: CASSQDRDIQYF. The full variable domain, its missing parts supplied by reference TRBV7-2 and TRBJ2-4, is GAGVSQSPSNKVTEKGKDVELRCDPISGHTALYWYRQSLGQGLEFLIYFQGNSAPDKSGLPSDRFSAERTGGSVSTLTIQRTQQEDSAVYLCASSQDRDIQYFGAGTRLSVL.

Regarding this clonotype: Since a much larger clone is just one base distant, this may be a read error. The gene calls are TRBV7-6 and TRBJ2-1, with D maybe TRBD1 (6 bases). Germline V CDR1 and CDR2: SGHVS, FNYEAQ. There are 16 residues in the CDR3. CDR3 sequence reads: CASSLSRGRDYNGQFF. In DNA, the CDR3 is TGTGCCAGCAGCCTCTCCAGGGGAAGGGATTACAATGGGCAGTTCTTC.

As concerns this clonotype: The germline gene is not matched at one end of the junction; a read error may be the cause. This rearrangement joins TRBV20-1 to TRBJ1-2; D is ambiguous. Germline V gives CDR1 DFQATT, CDR2 SNEGSKA (reference sequence). The CDR3 has 12 residues. The CDR3 DNA reads TGCAGTGCTTCTACAGAGAACTATGACTACACCTTC. This translates into CSASTENYDYTF.

This chain joins TRBV2 and TRBJ1-2, with no clear D. There are 15 residues in the CDR3. Per germline, CDR1 SNHLY and CDR2 FYNNEI. The V and J ends lost 0 bases and 4 bases respectively, with 12 bases between them. CDR3: CASSEARAPLYGYTF. CDR3 nucleotides: TGTGCCAGCAGTGAAGCCCGGGCGCCTCTCTATGGCTACACCTTC.

This clonotype has only a few counts. The V call is TRBV6-1, the J call TRBJ1-4; 9 bases are a match to TRBD1. With 5 bases clipped from V and 10 bases from J, the junction kept 8 bases outside the gene matches. Germline CDR1 MNHNS, CDR2 SASEGT. CDR3 size: 14 residues. The CDR3 loop is CASSSPTDRGKLFF. The CDR3 DNA follows: TGTGCCAGCAGTTCCCCTACGGACAGGGGAAAACTGTTTTTT.

The CDR3 coding sequence is TGCGCCAGCAGCCCAGGGACTAGCGGGGGTTGCGAGACCCAGTTCTTC. As protein: CASSPGTSGGCETQFF. The chain combines TRBV4-1 with TRBJ2-1; 14 bases fit TRBD2. CDR1 and CDR2 (germline): MGHRA, YSYEKL. The V gene end was trimmed by 4 bases and the J gene end by 13 bases; junction bases not matched to a gene: 12. CDR3 length: 16 residues.

The chain uses TRBV2 and TRBJ1-5; D not certain. This CDR3 is built from 14 residues. Deletions cut 1 base from V and 6 bases from J, with 10 bases between. The germline CDR1 and CDR2 sequences are SNHLY and FYNNEI. This chain's CDR3 is CASSEVGGIQPQHF. The CDR3 nucleotides read TGTGCCAGCAGTGAAGTCGGAGGGATTCAGCCCCAGCATTTT. The full variable domain, with the rest looked up from reference TRBV2 and TRBJ1-5, is EPEVTQTPSHQVTQMGQEVILRCVPISNHLYFYWYRQILGQKVEFLVSFYNNEISEKSEIFDDQFSVERPDGSNFTLKIRSTKLEDSAMYFCASSEVGGIQPQHFGDGTRLSIL.

The table lists this clonotype with a few counts. The gene calls are TRBV20-1 and TRBJ2-5, with 11 bases matching TRBD2. TRBJ2-7 explains the end of the DNA better; the J call may be wrong. The CDR3 covers 15 residues. Per germline, CDR1 DFQATT and CDR2 SNEGSKA (reference sequence). The CDR3 DNA is TGCAGTGCTACTTCAGGGCTAGCGGGAGGAAGCGAGCAGTACTTC. This gives the protein CSATSGLAGGSEQYF.

At least ten counts were recorded for this clonotype. V usage is TRBV10-3 and J usage is TRBJ2-3, with unresolved D. The CDR3 is 12 residues long. Germline lookup yields CDR1 ENHRY and CDR2 SYGVKD. V was pared by 6 bases and J by 0 bases, with 4 bases between. CDR3 loop: CAIRTSTDTQYF. The CDR3 nucleotides read TGTGCCATCAGGACGAGCACAGATACGCAGTATTTT.

There are many counts of this clonotype. The gene calls are TRBV19 and TRBJ1-2; D call uncertain. From germline, CDR1 is LNHDA and CDR2 SQIVND (reference sequence). The V end was cut by 4 bases, the J end by 4 bases, with 4 bases between. This CDR3 has 11 amino acids. CDR3 in amino acids: CASSSLYGYTF. In nucleotides, the CDR3 is TGTGCCAGTAGTAGCCTCTATGGCTACACCTTC.

The chain joins TRBV7-2 to TRBJ2-1; D possibly corresponds to TRBD2 (5 bases). Trimming pared 4 bases from V and 15 bases from J, leaving 16 bases between. The CDR3 contains 12 residues. Germline V lookup: CDR1 SGHTA, CDR2 FQGNSA. CDR3 sequence (DNA): TGTGCCAGCAGCTCCCCTGGGCGGGCAGGGTTCTTC. This translates into CASSSPGRAGFF.

This clonotype came up a few times. J is TRBJ1-1 and V is TRBV30; 7 nucleotides match TRBD1. The trim removed 7 bases at V and 4 bases at J, leaving 9 bases unmatched. The CDR3 covers 13 residues. In germline, CDR1 is GTSNPN, CDR2 SVGIG (reference sequence). The CDR3 sequence is CASSTGLATEAFF. The DNA of the CDR3 is TGTGCCTCCTCGACAGGGTTGGCCACTGAAGCTTTCTTT.

The CDR3 DNA sequence: TGCGCCAGCAGCTTTTTAGGGGTAACTTTAGCGGATACGCAGTATTTT. Its protein product is CASSFLGVTLADTQYF. This chain uses TRBV5-1 with TRBJ2-3; D assignment may be TRBD1 or TRBD2 (5 bases each). Germline lookup yields CDR1 SGHRS and CDR2 YFSETQ. The CDR3 has 16 residues. Trimming shortened V by 2 bases and J by 6 bases, and 19 bases separated the two germline ends.

This clonotype has ten or more counts. V and J are TRBV5-1 and TRBJ2-1; 10 positions agree with TRBD2. The CDR3 is 14 amino acids. The germline V gene encodes CDR1 SGHRS and CDR2 YFSETQ. CDR3 DNA: TGCACGAGCAGTATTAGCGGGGGGCCACATGAGCAGTTCTTC. Translating gives CTSSISGGPHEQFF.